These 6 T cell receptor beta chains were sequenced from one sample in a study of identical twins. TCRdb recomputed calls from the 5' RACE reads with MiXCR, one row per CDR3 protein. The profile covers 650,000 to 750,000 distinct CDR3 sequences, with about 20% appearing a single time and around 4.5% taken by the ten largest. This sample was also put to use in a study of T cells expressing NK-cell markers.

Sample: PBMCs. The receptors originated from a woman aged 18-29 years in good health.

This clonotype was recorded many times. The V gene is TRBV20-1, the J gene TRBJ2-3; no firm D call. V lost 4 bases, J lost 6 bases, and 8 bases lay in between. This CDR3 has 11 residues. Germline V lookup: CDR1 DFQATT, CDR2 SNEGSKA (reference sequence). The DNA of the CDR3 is TGCAGTGCTACAGTGGGGGATACGCAGTATTTT. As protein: CSATVGDTQYF.

The CDR3 nucleotides read TGTGCCAGCAGCTTGGGGACAGGGGGACCTTCACCCCTCCACTTT. Encoded protein: CASSLGTGGPSPLHF. The chain combines TRBV5-6 with TRBJ1-6; 10 positions match TRBD1. The CDR3 runs 15 residues. Trimming took 0 bases from V and 9 from J; bases not matched to a gene: 3. Germline loops: CDR1 SGHDT, CDR2 YYEEEE.

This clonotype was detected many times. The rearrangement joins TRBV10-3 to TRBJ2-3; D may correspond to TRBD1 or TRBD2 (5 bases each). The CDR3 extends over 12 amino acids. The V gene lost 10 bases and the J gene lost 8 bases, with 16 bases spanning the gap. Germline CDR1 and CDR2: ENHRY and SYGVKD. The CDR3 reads CATLGPAGTQYF. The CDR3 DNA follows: TGTGCCACCCTGGGACCCGCCGGTACGCAGTATTTT.

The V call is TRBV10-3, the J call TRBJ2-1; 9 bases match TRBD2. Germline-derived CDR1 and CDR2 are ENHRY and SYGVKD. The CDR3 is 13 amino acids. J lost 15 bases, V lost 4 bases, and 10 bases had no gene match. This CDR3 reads CAISGVAGEWAFF. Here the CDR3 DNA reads TGTGCCATCAGTGGGGTAGCGGGAGAGTGGGCGTTCTTC.

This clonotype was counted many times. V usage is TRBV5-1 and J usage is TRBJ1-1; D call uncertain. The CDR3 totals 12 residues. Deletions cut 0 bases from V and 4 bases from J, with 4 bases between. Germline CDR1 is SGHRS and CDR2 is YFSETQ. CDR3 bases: TGCGCCAGCAGCTTGGCGGCCACTGAAGCTTTCTTT. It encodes CASSLAATEAFF.

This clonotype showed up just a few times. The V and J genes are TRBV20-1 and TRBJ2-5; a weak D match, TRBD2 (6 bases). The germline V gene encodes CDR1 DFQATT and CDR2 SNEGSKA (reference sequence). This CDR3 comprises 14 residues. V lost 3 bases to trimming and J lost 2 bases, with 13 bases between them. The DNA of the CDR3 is TGCAGTGCTAGCGGCGGGGCTGTTCAAGAGACCCAGTACTTC. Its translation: CSASGGAVQETQYF.